This T cell receptor (beta chain) was captured in a study of blood T cell repertoires in COVID-19. Across the study: Researchers got acute and convalescent COVID-19 samples from the United States, Italy and Spain.

The Seattle patients joined while their infection was active and were tracked longitudinally afterward. The CDR3 is 14 amino acids. Germline CDR1 and CDR2: SGDLS and YYNGEE. Trimming left V 4 bases short and J 5 bases short, with 13 bases between. Repertoires were generated with immunoSEQ multiplex PCR, while TCRdb's copy carries only in-frame clones and drops some. The table lists around 300,000 clones, just over 90% of them singletons. This receptor was identified in a woman under 40 with COVID-19, enrolled during active disease. Source material: peripheral blood. The chain joins TRBV9 to TRBJ1-5, with a possible D match to TRBD1 (5 bases). In nucleotides, the CDR3 is TGTGCCAGCAGCCCACCGGGACTAGATCAGCCCCAGCATTTT. It specifies CASSPPGLDQPQHF.